This is a list of T cell receptor beta chains from one sample in a study of shared clonotypes between healthy human individuals. Data came from immunoSEQ multiplex PCR; TCRdb stores just in-frame clones and leaves some out. The sample records around 300,000 clones, roughly 91% being singletons. Material: memory CD8+ T cells sorted from blood. These receptors all come from a man aged 18 to 29 in good health. The CDR3 runs from the conserved cysteine through the conserved F or W. A D gene is named only where the DNA matches it firmly.

d_call	v_call	j_call	cdr3_aa
TRBD1	TRBV27	TRBJ1-6	CASRGDSLYNSPLHF
.	TRBV9	TRBJ1-2	CASSVGQDTYGYTF
.	TRBV11-3	TRBJ2-3	CASSDGPDTQYF
.	TRBV6-5	TRBJ1-6	CASSFHRTFSPLHF
TRBD1	TRBV6-1	TRBJ1-6	CASSGTGKETPLHF
TRBD2	TRBV15	TRBJ2-1	CATSKLAGANNEQFF
TRBD2	TRBV4-1	TRBJ2-7	CASSQATSGSSYEQYF
TRBD2	TRBV4-3	TRBJ2-5	CASSQASSGADRTQYF
TRBD2	TRBV9	TRBJ2-5	CASSVGDYYQETQYF
TRBD1	TRBV7-9	TRBJ1-4	CASSLQGATNEKLFF
.	TRBV9	TRBJ2-1	CASSVLPGGAYNEQFF
.	TRBV4-1	TRBJ2-3	CASSQRPPASRRGTTDTQYF
TRBD2	TRBV27	TRBJ2-7	CASSPRGGPAYEQYF
.	TRBV4-1	TRBJ1-4	CASSHPTGREKLFF
TRBD1	TRBV7-6	TRBJ2-5	CASSLNRGVETQYF
.	TRBV2	TRBJ1-1	CASGLVNTEAFF
.	TRBV5-6	TRBJ2-2	CASSLFAGKSGELFF
.	TRBV7-2	TRBJ2-2	CASSFGFTGELFF
.	TRBV6-4	TRBJ2-7	CASSLKEQYF